The present T cell receptor (beta chain) was sequenced within a study of cytomegalovirus exposure and HLA in healthy donors (TCRdb year 2017). Some background on the complete study: According to an earlier analysis of around 600 of the donors, about 179 million T cells yielded over 90 million unique TCR beta sequences and approximately 300 Gb of sequence data. Approximately 310 gigabases of sequencing data and tens of millions of unique TCR sequences were included in an early release covering 550 to 800 HLA-typed donors. Among the roughly 400 genotyped donors, under 90% belonged to the genetic ancestry cluster associated with self-reported Caucasian donors. The study aimed to test whether signatures of past pathogen exposure could be identified by cataloging public T cell receptors. The study profiled the T cell repertoires of under 850 subjects by immunosequencing and related them to cytomegalovirus serostatus. In addition to the first cohort of about 650 subjects, a separate validation cohort of over 90 different subjects was used. High-throughput TCR immunosequencing, statistical association of individual TCRs with disease status, and machine learning were combined to predict cytomegalovirus infection status. A later analysis re-analyzed previously published TCR beta repertoires from roughly 600 donors and added high-resolution HLA genotyping to study TCR occurrence patterns. The later analysis used no new phenotypic data to find candidate immune exposures, relying instead on TCR beta sequences and their occurrence across donors. To decide whether each TCR beta V gene segment behaved as functional or pseudogenic, an earlier analysis of some 540 of the donors relied on high-throughput TCR beta sequencing. Alongside the repertoire data, information on donor age, sex, ethnicity and CMV serostatus was compiled. Genome-wide SNP genotypes for about three fifths of the 666 donors were used in a later genetic analysis, which treated that subset as a discovery cohort. All discovery cohort repertoires had been generated on a single sequencing platform. Class I and class II HLA loci were covered by the typing at four-digit resolution. The number of typed donors differed by locus: about 620-640 for A, B, C, DRB1 and DQB1; 500 to 550 for DQA1; 606 for DPA1; and about 450 for DPB1. Because of strong linkage in the cohort, roughly five DR-DQ haplotypes were treated as single units for association and clustering. Among about 400 genotyped donors of the cohort, an average of approximately 200,000 unique TCR beta nucleotide sequences was sequenced per donor, of which 15% to 20% were non-productive. Here is what the overall study found, with its caveats: The earlier analysis of about 600 of the donors excluded some 16 rarely observed V segments, including chromosome 9 orphons, because counts were too low. According to the authors, the approach could potentially be generalized to other disease states and immunological phenotypes. In vitro tests confirmed that a few of the cytomegalovirus-associated TCR beta chains recognize cytomegalovirus antigens. In a later analysis, HLA-associated TCR beta chains were found to be more clonally expanded and to have lower generation probabilities than equally common non-associated chains. Assigning TCR associations to individual alleles was difficult when HLA alleles, especially DR and DQ, strongly co-occurred. A later analysis reported that several top co-occurrence clusters appeared linked to parvovirus B19, influenza, CMV and Epstein-Barr virus. The only immune exposure information available for the cohort was CMV serostatus. The classifier was reported to diagnose cytomegalovirus status with high specificity and sensitivity in both the original and validation cohorts. Correlated functional status among segregating V segments might reflect linkage disequilibrium, but an unknown experimental factor could not be ruled out. A later analysis found that TCR association rates varied across HLA loci, with DRB1 alleles showing the most associated TCRs and HLA-C alleles the fewest. A cluster of highly shared sequence variants was judged likely to represent a technical artifact of the sequencing pipeline. In an earlier analysis of some 550 of the donors, most TCR beta V segments were observed in productive rearrangements about 87% or about 30% of the time, broadly matching IMGT annotations. In a later analysis, most CMV-associated TCR beta chains were found to appear HLA-restricted, with HLA associations seemingly driven largely by CMV exposure. An association between a missense DCLRE1C variant and V-gene and J-gene trimming of TCR beta chains was found in a later genetic analysis and replicated in an independent cohort. Because the 87-base-pair reads could not distinguish some IMGT-functional V segments, including TRBV6-2 and TRBV6-3, those segments were excluded. A later genetic analysis reported fewer N-insertions in productive TCRs among donors in an Asian-associated ancestry cluster than the approximately 700-donor mean. At a false discovery rate of 0.05, a later analysis linked fewer than 20,000 TCR beta sequences to specific HLA alleles. The cohort was sequenced for TCR beta chains only, and without alpha or paired-chain data the features that could be detected were limited. Because HLA typing was unavailable for some donors at each locus, only the typed subset was used in association tests. The presence/absence analyses assumed that sequencing depth was roughly uniform across donors, and that assumption may not be true. The study listed 170 or so TCR beta chains as associated with cytomegalovirus. Most TCR sequences were observed very rarely across donors, whereas some public TCRs were present in many individuals. A further reported finding was that TCR beta sequences accurately predicted the HLA-A and HLA-B alleles for most subjects in the first cohort.

Receptors were amplified or captured by the immunoSEQ multiplex PCR assay. For the multiplex PCR, a mixture combining 60 forward primers for TCR Vbeta segments and 13 reverse primers for TCR Jbeta segments was used. The CDR3 region of rearranged TCR beta genes was amplified from genomic DNA by a multiplex PCR assay. The amplified TCR beta libraries were sequenced on the Illumina HiSeq System as 87-base-pair reads. On the study's bioinformatics: In a later analysis, some 80 million unique TCR beta chains were counted across the roughly 670 repertoires, and roughly 11 million of these chains were shared by at least two donors. Raw reads were error-corrected and collapsed into unique sequences with a nearest-neighbor algorithm that merged closely related sequences to remove PCR and sequencing errors. To assign V, D and J gene segments, CDR3 sequences were aligned to IMGT reference sequences. Each retained sequence needed at least a six-nucleotide match to both a V gene segment and a J gene segment. Rearrangements were classified as productive when the CDR3 lacked stop codons and remained in frame with V and J, and all other rearrangements were classified as non-productive. CDR3 was defined by IMGT convention, running from the second conserved V-encoded cysteine to the conserved J-encoded phenylalanine. In an earlier analysis of around 570 of the donors, sequences lacking an unambiguous match to a single V gene segment were excluded. In an earlier analysis of 587 of the donors, V segments were called functional above 56.7% productive rearrangements and were called segregating when the between-donor standard deviation exceeded 5%. A statistical classification framework was developed to diagnose cytomegalovirus status using the catalog of TCR beta chain sequences. A later analysis assigned V and J genes by comparing TCR nucleotide sequences with IMGT/GENE-DB human TR gene sequences. A later analysis assigned CDR3 sequences and most-parsimonious VDJ recombination scenarios with the TCRdist pipeline. In a later analysis, each TCR beta chain was defined by its CDR3 amino acid sequence together with its V-gene family, and reads without a unique V-gene family were excluded. In a later analysis, 450 to 600 highly shared, low-generation-probability nucleotide sequences were removed to address suspected cross-contamination and a sequencing artifact. A later analysis calculated a clonal expansion index for each public chain from normalized within-repertoire ranks of inferred template counts. A later analysis computed generation probabilities with a VDJ recombination model fitted to out-of-frame rearrangements, and checked the results against IGoR. Hypergeometric tests were used in a later analysis to score TCR-TCR, TCR-HLA and TCR-CMV co-occurrence, with a repertoire-size bias correction applied to the TCR pairs. A later analysis estimated false discovery rates by permuting HLA or CMV assignments 20 times. In a later analysis, co-occurring TCRs were grouped with DBSCAN, and TCRdist sequence similarity was added when clustering was performed within HLA-allele-positive subsets. For co-occurrence clustering, repertoires with fewer than 30,000 or more than 120,000 public chains were excluded, along with roughly 5 repertoires with anomalous nucleotide sharing. TCRdb provides this immuneACCESS table in a form limited to in-frame rearrangements. Some clones are lacking; in checked studies, under half of them reflect an unresolved V gene, and why the rest are absent is not known. Clone size and V and J calls were adopted from that table, with D and trimming inferred from the DNA. The sample table records approximately 120,000 clones; about 80% of these occur just once. The ten largest account for roughly 10% of the sample.

The CDR3 has 13 amino acids, counting the end cysteine and phenylalanine. Solely the CDR3 DNA is kept, with 39 bases framed from the first base. Trimming takes 2 bases from V and 1 base from J, and the germline ends sit 6 bases apart. CDR1 and CDR2, looked up from the germline V gene, are SGHVS and FQNEAQ. Comments on this clone: It has no known antigen specificity. Base qualities are not at hand, and no much larger clone is one base apart.

The cohort was made up of hundreds of healthy bone marrow donors. Cohort members were all nominally healthy when sampled, although unrecorded immune exposures were likely present. The donor was CMV seropositive and belonged to the group of 250 to 300 seropositive cohort members. Every donor gave a peripheral blood sample, and the peripheral blood mononuclear cells from that sample were used for TCR beta sequencing. The Qiagen DNeasy Blood Extraction Kit was used to extract genomic DNA from the blood cell samples. This TCR was recovered from a woman aged 50 to 60 in good health and CMV-seropositive. The rearrangement joined TRBV7-8 to TRBJ2-7; TRBD2 might be the D gene, on 6 matching bases. The specimen was PBMCs. The nucleotide sequence reads TGTGCCAGCAGCTTACGGGGGTCCTACGAGCAGTACTTC. It is translated as CASSLRGSYEQYF.